Listed below are T cell receptor beta chains from one sample, sequenced in a study of OX40 agonist ivuxolimab in advanced cancers. Assay: immunoSEQ multiplex PCR; the TCRdb copy retains only in-frame clones and omits some. The data show nearly 60,000 clones, around four fifths seen once. The specimen comprised CD4+ or CD8+ T cells sorted from blood, sampled in a trial of the OX40 agonist ivuxolimab. The source of these receptors is an adult with an advanced solid tumor such as melanoma, head and neck, liver or kidney cancer. Both conserved end residues are part of each CDR3. A D gene is named only where the DNA matches it firmly. The size field is filled for only some rows; it gives once, few, many or a size class.

V: TRBV9; D: TRBD1; length: 14; size: once; J: TRBJ1-2; CDR3: CASSRETGNYGYTF; DNA: TGTGCCAGCAGCCGGGAGACAGGGAACTATGGCTACACCTTC
V: TRBV5-8; D: -; length: 16; size: -; J: TRBJ2-5; CDR3: CASSLGKGTPRETQYF; DNA: TGTGCCAGCAGCTTGGGTAAAGGGACGCCTAGAGAGACCCAGTACTTC
V: TRBV6-6; D: TRBD2; length: 13; size: -; J: TRBJ2-1; CDR3: CASSYSSGLERFF; DNA: TGTGCCAGCAGTTACTCTTCGGGACTAGAACGTTTCTTC
V: TRBV7-9; D: -; length: 16; size: -; J: TRBJ2-6; CDR3: CASSSLQGPGANVLTF; DNA: TGTGCCAGCAGCTCGCTCCAGGGACCTGGGGCCAACGTCCTGACTTTC
V: TRBV2; D: -; length: 13; size: once; J: TRBJ2-5; CDR3: CASTLRGSETQYF; DNA: TGTGCCAGCACCCTTCGGGGGTCGGAGACCCAGTACTTC
V: TRBV4-1; D: -; length: 17; size: -; J: TRBJ2-7; CDR3: CASSQVGGGAVGYEQYF; DNA: TGCGCCAGCAGCCAAGTAGGAGGTGGGGCAGTCGGCTACGAGCAGTACTTC
V: TRBV7-9; D: TRBD2; length: 16; size: -; J: TRBJ2-5; CDR3: CASSLRGALIKETQYF; DNA: TGTGCCAGCAGCTTGCGGGGGGCGCTAATTAAAGAGACCCAGTACTTC
V: TRBV7-2; D: TRBD2; length: 12; size: -; J: TRBJ2-1; CDR3: CASSWGTREQFF; DNA: TGTGCCAGCAGTTGGGGGACTAGAGAGCAGTTCTTC
V: TRBV18; D: TRBD2; length: 15; size: few; J: TRBJ2-1; CDR3: CASSLTGGPYNEQFF; DNA: TGTGCCAGCTCACTTACGGGGGGGCCCTACAATGAGCAGTTCTTC
V: TRBV7-2; D: TRBD1; length: 17; size: -; J: TRBJ2-7; CDR3: CASSFGVWGQGINEQYF; DNA: TGTGCCAGCAGCTTTGGGGTTTGGGGACAGGGTATCAACGAGCAGTACTTC
V: TRBV9; D: TRBD1; length: 16; size: -; J: TRBJ2-1; CDR3: CASSVVGTGVGNEQFF; DNA: TGTGCCAGCAGCGTAGTGGGGACAGGGGTCGGGAATGAGCAGTTCTTC
V: TRBV5-4; D: -; length: 13; size: -; J: TRBJ2-3; CDR3: CAFPLRGTDTQYF; DNA: TGTGCCTTCCCTCTCCGAGGCACAGATACGCAGTATTTT
V: TRBV6-6; D: TRBD1; length: 15; size: -; J: TRBJ1-3; CDR3: CASSYRTGGGNTIYF; DNA: TGTGCCAGCAGTTACCGGACAGGGGGTGGAAACACCATATATTTT
V: TRBV2; D: -; length: 13; size: -; J: TRBJ2-7; CDR3: CASSFGSPGEQYF; DNA: TGTGCCAGCAGCTTCGGATCTCCGGGAGAGCAGTACTTC
V: TRBV15; D: TRBD1; length: 16; size: -; J: TRBJ2-5; CDR3: CATSGAGQVAVETQYF; DNA: TGTGCCACCAGCGGGGCGGGACAGGTCGCGGTGGAGACCCAGTACTTC
V: TRBV10-1; D: -; length: 13; size: few; J: TRBJ1-1; CDR3: CASSVKPNTEAFF; DNA: TGCGCCAGCAGTGTTAAGCCGAACACTGAAGCTTTCTTT
V: TRBV6-7; D: -; length: 13; size: -; J: TRBJ1-2; CDR3: CASSPSGDHGYTF; DNA: TGTGCCAGCAGCCCATCAGGGGATCATGGCTACACCTTC
V: TRBV19; D: -; length: 13; size: few; J: TRBJ1-3; CDR3: CASNRVSGNTIYF; DNA: TGTGCCAGTAACAGGGTCTCTGGAAACACCATATATTTT
V: TRBV7-8; D: TRBD2; length: 16; size: -; J: TRBJ2-3; CDR3: CASSLDAGGYTDTQYF; DNA: TGTGCCAGCAGCTTAGATGCGGGGGGGTACACAGATACGCAGTATTTT
V: TRBV6-6; D: TRBD1; length: 12; size: -; J: TRBJ2-7; CDR3: CATGTGTYEQYF; DNA: TGTGCCACCGGGACAGGAACCTACGAGCAGTACTTC